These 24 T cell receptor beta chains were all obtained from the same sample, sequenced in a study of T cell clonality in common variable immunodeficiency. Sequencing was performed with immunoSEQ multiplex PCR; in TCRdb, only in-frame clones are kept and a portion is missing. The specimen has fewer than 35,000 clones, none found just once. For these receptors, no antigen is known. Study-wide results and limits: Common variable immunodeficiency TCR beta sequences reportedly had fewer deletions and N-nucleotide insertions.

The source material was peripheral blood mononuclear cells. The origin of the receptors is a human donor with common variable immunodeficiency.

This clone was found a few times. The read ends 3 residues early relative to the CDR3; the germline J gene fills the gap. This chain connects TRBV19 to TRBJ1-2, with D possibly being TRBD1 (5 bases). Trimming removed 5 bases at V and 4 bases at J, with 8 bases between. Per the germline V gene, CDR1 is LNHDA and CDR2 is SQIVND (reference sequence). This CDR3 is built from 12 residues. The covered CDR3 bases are TGTGCCAGTAGTGGCGGGGGCTATGGC. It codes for CASSGGGYG. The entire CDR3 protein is CASSGGGYGYTF.

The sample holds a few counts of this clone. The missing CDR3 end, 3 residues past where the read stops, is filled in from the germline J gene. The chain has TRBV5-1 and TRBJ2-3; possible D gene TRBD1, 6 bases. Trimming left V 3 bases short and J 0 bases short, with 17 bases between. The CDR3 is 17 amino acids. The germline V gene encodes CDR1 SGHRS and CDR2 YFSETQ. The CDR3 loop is CASSSVTGTESTDTQYF. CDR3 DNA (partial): TGCGCCAGCAGCTCCGTCACAGGGACGGAAAGCACAGATACG.

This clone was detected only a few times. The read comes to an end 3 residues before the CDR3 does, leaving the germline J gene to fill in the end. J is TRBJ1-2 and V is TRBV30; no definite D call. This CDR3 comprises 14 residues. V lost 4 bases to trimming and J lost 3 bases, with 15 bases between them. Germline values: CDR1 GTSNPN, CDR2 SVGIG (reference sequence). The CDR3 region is CAWKGGRKDYGYTF. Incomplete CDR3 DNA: TGTGCCTGGAAGGGCGGGAGAAAAGACTATGGC.

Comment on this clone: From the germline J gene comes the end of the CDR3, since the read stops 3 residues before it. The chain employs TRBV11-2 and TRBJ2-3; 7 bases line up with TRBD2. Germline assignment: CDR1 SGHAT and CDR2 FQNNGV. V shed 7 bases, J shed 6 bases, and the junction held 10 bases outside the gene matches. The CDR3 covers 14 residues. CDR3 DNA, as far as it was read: TGTGCCAGCACTAGCGCCGGGGGGTGGGATACG. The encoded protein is CASTSAGGWDT. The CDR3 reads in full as CASTSAGGWDTQYF.

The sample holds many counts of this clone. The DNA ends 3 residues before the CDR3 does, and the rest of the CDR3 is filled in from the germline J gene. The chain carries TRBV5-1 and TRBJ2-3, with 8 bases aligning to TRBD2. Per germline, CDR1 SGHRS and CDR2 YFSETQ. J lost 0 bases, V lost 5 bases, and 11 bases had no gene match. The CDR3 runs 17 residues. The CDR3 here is CASRLGGGGRSTDTQYF. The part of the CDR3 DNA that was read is TGCGCCAGCAGACTCGGGGGCGGGGGGCGCAGCACAGATACG. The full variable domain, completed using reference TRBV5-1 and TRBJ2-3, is KAGVTQTPRYLIKTRGQQVTLSCSPISGHRSVSWYQQTPGQGLQFLFEYFSETQRNKGNFPGRFSGRQFSNSRSEMNVSTLELGDSALYLCASRLGGGGRSTDTQYFGPGTRLTVL.

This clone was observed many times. CDR3: CASSLATVLDSPLHF. CDR3 bases read: TGCGCCAGCAGCTTGGCCACAGTATTGGATTCACCC. V and J are TRBV5-1 and TRBJ1-6; the D is unclear. The read ends 3 residues shy of where the CDR3 ends; the end is completed using the germline J gene. Trimming pared 0 bases from V and 8 bases from J, leaving 12 bases between. This CDR3 has 15 amino acids. Germline values: CDR1 SGHRS, CDR2 YFSETQ. Drawing the rest from reference TRBV5-1 and TRBJ1-6, the complete variable domain is KAGVTQTPRYLIKTRGQQVTLSCSPISGHRSVSWYQQTPGQGLQFLFEYFSETQRNKGNFPGRFSGRQFSNSRSEMNVSTLELGDSALYLCASSLATVLDSPLHFGNGTRLTVT.

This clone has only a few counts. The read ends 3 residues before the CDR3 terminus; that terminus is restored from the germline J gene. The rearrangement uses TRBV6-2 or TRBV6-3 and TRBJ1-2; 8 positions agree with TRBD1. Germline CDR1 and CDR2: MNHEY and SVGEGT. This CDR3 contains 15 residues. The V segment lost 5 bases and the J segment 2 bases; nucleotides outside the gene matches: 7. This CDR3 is CASSTGQGWNYGYTF. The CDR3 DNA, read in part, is TGTGCCAGCAGTACCGGACAGGGTTGGAACTATGGC.

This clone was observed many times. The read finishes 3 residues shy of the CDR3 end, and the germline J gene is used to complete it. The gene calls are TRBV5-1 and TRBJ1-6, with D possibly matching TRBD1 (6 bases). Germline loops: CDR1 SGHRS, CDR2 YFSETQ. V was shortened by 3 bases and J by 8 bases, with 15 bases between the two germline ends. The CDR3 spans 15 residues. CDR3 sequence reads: CASSSDQGWDSPLHF. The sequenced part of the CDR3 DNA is TGCGCCAGCAGCTCAGACCAGGGGTGGGATTCACCC.

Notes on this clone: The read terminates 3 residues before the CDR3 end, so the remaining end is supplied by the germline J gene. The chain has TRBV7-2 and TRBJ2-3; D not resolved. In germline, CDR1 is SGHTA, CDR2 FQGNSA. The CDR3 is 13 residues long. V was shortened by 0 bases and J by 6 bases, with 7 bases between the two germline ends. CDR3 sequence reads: CASSLATGDTQYF. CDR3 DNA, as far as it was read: TGTGCCAGCAGCTTAGCAACCGGGGATACG.

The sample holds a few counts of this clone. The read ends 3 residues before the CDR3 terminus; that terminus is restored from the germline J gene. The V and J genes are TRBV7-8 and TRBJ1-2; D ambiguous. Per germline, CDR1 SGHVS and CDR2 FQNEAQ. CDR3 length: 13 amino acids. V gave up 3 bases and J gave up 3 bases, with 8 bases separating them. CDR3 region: CASSFSLDYGYTF. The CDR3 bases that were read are TGTGCCAGCAGCTTCTCACTAGACTATGGC.

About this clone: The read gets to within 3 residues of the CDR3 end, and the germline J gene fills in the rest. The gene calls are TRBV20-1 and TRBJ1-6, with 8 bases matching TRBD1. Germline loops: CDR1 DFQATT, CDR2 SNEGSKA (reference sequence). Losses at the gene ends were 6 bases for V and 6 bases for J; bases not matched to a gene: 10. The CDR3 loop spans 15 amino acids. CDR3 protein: CSALRTGTLNSPLHF. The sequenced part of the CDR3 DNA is TGCAGTGCCCTTAGGACAGGGACCCTTAATTCACCC.

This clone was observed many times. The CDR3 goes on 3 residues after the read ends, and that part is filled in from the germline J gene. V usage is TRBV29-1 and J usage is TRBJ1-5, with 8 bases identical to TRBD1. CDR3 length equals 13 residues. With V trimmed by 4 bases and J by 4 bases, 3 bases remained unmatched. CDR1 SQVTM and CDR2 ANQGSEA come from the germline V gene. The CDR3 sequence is CSVVDRGNQPQHF. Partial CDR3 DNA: TGCAGCGTTGTTGACAGGGGTAATCAGCCC.

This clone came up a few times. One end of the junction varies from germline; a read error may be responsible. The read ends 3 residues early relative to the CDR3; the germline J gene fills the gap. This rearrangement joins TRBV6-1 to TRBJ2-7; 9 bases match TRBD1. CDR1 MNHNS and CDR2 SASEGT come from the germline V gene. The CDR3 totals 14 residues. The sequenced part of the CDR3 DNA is TGTGCCAGCCGTGATTGGGACAGGGTCTACGAG. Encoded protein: CASRDWDRVYE. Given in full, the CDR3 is CASRDWDRVYEQYF.

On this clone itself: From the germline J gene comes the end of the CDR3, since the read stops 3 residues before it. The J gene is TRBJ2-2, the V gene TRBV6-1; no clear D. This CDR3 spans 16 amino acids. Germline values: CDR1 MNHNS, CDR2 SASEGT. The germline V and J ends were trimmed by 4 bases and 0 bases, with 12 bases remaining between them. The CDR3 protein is CASSGYSYSNTGELFF. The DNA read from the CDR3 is TGTGCCAGCAGTGGATACAGTTACTCGAACACCGGGGAG.

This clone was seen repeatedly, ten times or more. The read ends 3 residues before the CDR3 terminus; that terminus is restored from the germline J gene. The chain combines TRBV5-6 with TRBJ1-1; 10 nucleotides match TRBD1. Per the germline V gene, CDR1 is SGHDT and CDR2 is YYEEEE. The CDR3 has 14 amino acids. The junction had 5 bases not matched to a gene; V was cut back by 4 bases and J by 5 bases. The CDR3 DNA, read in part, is TGTGCCAGCAGCGGGACAGGGGACCGAACTGAA. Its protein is CASSGTGDRTE. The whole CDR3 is CASSGTGDRTEAFF.

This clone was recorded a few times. The DNA read from the CDR3 is TGTGCCAGCCAGGACAGAGCAGATACG. Protein product: CASQDRADT. The entire CDR3 sequence reads CASQDRADTQYF. V and J are TRBV7-9 and TRBJ2-3, with a tentative D call TRBD1 (6 bases). The read terminates 3 residues ahead of where the CDR3 ends, so the germline J gene completes it. CDR3 size: 12 residues. Germline CDR1 reads SEHNR; CDR2 reads FQNEAQ (reference sequence). The V end lost 8 bases, the J end lost 4 bases, and 10 bases lay between the germline ends.

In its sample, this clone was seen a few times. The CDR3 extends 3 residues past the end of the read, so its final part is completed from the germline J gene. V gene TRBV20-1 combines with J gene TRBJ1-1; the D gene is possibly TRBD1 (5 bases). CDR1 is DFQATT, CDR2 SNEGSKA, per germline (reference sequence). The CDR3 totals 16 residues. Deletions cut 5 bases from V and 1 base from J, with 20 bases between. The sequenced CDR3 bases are TGCAGTGCTTTCCACATAGTTAGGGGCCCGAACACTGAA. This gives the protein CSAFHIVRGPNTE. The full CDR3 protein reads CSAFHIVRGPNTEAFF.

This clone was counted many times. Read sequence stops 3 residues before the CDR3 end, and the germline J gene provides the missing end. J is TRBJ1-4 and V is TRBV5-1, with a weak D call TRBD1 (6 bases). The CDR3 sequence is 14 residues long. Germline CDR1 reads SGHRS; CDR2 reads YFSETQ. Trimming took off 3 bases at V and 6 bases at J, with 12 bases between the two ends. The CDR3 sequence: CASSSGQLYEKLFF. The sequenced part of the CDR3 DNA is TGCGCCAGCAGCTCCGGACAGCTTTATGAAAAA.

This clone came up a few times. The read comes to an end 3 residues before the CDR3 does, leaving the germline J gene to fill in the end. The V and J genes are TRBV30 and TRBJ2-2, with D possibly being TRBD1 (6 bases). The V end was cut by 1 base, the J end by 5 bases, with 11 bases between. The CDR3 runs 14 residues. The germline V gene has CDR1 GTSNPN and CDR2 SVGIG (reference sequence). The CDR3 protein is CAWSDRVRTGELFF. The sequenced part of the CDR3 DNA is TGTGCCTGGAGTGACAGGGTTCGGACCGGGGAG.

CDR3 amino acids: CASFDGRGEGRTEAFF. CDR3 bases read: TGTGCCAGTTTCGATGGTCGGGGGGAAGGTCGCACTGAA. The chain combines TRBV19 with TRBJ1-1, with a weak D call TRBD1 (5 bases). The CDR3 extends 3 residues past the end of the read, so its final part is completed from the germline J gene. The germline gives CDR1 LNHDA, CDR2 SQIVND (reference sequence). Trimming stripped 8 bases from V and 4 bases from J, with 23 bases between. The CDR3 sequence is 16 residues long.

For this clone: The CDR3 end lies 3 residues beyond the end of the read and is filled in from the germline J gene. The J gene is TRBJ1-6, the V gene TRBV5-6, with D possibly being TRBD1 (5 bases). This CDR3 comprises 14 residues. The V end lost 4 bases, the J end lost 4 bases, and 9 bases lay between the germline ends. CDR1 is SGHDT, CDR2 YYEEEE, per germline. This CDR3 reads CASSQGLYNSPLHF. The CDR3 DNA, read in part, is TGTGCCAGCAGCCAGGGACTTTATAATTCACCC.

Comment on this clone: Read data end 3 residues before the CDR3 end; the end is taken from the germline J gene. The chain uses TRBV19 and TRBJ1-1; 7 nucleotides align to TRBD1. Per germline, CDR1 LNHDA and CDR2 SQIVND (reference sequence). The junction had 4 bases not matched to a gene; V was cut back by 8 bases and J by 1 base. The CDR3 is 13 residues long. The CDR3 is CASDRDGNTEAFF. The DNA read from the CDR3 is TGTGCCAGTGACAGGGACGGGAACACTGAA.

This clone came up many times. The sequenced CDR3 bases are TGCAGCGTTATTTCGACTAGCGGCTACGAG. Translating gives CSVISTSGYE. The whole CDR3 sequence reads CSVISTSGYEQYF. The genes are TRBV29-1 and TRBJ2-7; 9 bases are a match to TRBD2. The CDR3 end lies 3 residues beyond the end of the read and is filled in from the germline J gene. The CDR3 runs 13 residues. J lost 3 bases, V lost 5 bases, and 5 bases had no gene match. The germline V gene has CDR1 SQVTM and CDR2 ANQGSEA.

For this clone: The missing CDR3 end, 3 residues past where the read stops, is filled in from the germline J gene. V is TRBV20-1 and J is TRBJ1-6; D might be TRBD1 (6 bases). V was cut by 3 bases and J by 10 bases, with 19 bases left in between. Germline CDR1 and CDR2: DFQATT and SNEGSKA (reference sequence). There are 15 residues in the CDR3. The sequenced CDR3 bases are TGCAGTGCTAGTGTTAGGGGGAATGGAGAATCACCC. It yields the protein CSASVRGNGESP. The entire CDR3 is CSASVRGNGESPLHF.